A single TCR beta chain is shown here with its context. Its antigen is unknown. A read error may explain this, as a much larger clone is one base away. This sample was included in a study of metastatic and nonmetastatic thyroid tumors. Whole-study context: From malignant and benign thyroid patients, repertoires in blood and in tumor or nodule tissue were compared.

None of the patients had undergone any treatment ahead of thyroid surgery. Study outcomes and limitations: Reported TCR beta diversity, measured in blood and tumor, was significantly higher for malignant thyroid tumors than for benign nodules.

This CDR3 is 15 amino acids long. The ends were cut back, 1 base at V and 7 bases at J, with 16 bases in the middle. Germline CDR1 is DFQATT and CDR2 is SNEGSKA (reference sequence). TCRdb reanalyzed the PCR reads via MiXCR. Found here are 85,000 to 100,000 clones, roughly 12% of them singletons; the top ten hold approximately 10%. The sequenced sample consisted of blood. This TCR came from a female donor with papillary thyroid cancer or a benign thyroid nodule (not recorded which). Some clones in this sample may be carry-over from other donors' samples. V is TRBV20-1 and J is TRBJ2-2; D may be TRBD2 (6 bases). The CDR3 coding sequence is TGCAGTGCTAGAGGTCGGGAGCGGTATAGCGGGGAGCTGTTTTTT. It yields the protein CSARGRERYSGELFF.